This T cell receptor beta chain is from a study of Graves' ophthalmopathy and Graves' hyperthyroidism. Across the whole study: No ophthalmopathy within 18 months of follow-up signified stable hyperthyroidism.

On this clonotype itself: The junction does not match germline at one end; this may be a read error.

Germline lookup yields CDR1 LGHNT and CDR2 FRNRAP. The CDR3 consists of 13 residues. The sequenced template was RNA, covering the TCR beta CDR3 region. HTBI-primed first-round RT-PCR preceded second-round multiplex PCR. TCRdb re-derived calls from the multiplex PCR reads in MiXCR, one entry per CDR3 protein. The sample lists about 600,000 distinct CDR3 sequences; under 45% were seen once. Exclusion criteria comprised other autoimmune diseases, uncontrolled infections, pregnancy or lactation in patients. It was on clinical symptoms, serum thyroxine, TRAb, thyroid ultrasound and orbital computed tomography that diagnosis relied.

Sequenced material: peripheral blood or thyroid tissue (not recorded which). This receptor was identified in an adult man with Graves' hyperthyroidism. The chain has TRBV12-5 and TRBJ1-1; D remains unclear. The DNA of the CDR3 is TGTGCCAGTGGGTACGGGGAAAACACTCAAGCTTTCTTT. Amino acid sequence: CASGYGENTQAFF.